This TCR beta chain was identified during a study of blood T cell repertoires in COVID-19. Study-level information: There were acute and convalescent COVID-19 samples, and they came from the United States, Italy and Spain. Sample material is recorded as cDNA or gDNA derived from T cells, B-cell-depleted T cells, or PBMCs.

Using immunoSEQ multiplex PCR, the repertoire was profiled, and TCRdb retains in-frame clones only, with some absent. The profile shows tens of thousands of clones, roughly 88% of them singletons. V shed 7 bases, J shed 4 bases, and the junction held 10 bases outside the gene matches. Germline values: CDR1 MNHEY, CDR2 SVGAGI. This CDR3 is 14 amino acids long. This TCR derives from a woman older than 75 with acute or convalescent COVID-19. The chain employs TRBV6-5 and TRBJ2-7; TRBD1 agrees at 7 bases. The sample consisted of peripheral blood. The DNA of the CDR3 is TGTGCCAGCACCGACAGGGTTGGCGGTTACGAGCAGTACTTC. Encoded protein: CASTDRVGGYEQYF.